This T cell receptor beta chain was observed in a study of blood T cell repertoires in COVID-19. Study summary: The United States, Italy and Spain were the sources of the acute and convalescent COVID-19 samples.

The CDR3 is made up of 15 amino acids. CDR1 LNHDA and CDR2 SQIVND come from the germline V gene (reference sequence). V was trimmed by 5 bases and J by 4 bases, leaving 17 bases between them. In the original workflow: Reference gene primer amplification yielded estimated nucleated cell counts. The repertoire was sequenced with immunoSEQ multiplex PCR; TCRdb's copy has only in-frame clones and lacks some. That table furnishes V, J and clone size, whereas the DNA furnished D and trimming. The table records about 120,000 clones, 85% to 90% of them present only once. Seattle enrolled patients during active infection and tracked them longitudinally.

The V call is TRBV19, the J call TRBJ1-1; possible D gene TRBD1, 6 bases. The specimen was peripheral blood. The sequence derives from a woman aged 60-75 years with COVID-19, enrolled during active disease. The CDR3 reads CASSSQGMAGTEAFF. The CDR3 bases are TGTGCCAGTAGTTCACAGGGCATGGCGGGCACTGAAGCTTTCTTT. The whole variable domain, filled in from reference TRBV19 and TRBJ1-1, reads DGGITQSPKYLFRKEGQNVTLSCEQNLNHDAMYWYRQDPGQGLRLIYYSQIVNDFQKGDIAEGYSVSREKKESFPLTVTSAQKNPTAFYLCASSSQGMAGTEAFFGQGTRLTVV.